Listed here are 32 T cell receptor beta chains from one sample, sequenced in a study of T cell responses to AZD1222 COVID-19 vaccine. Assay used: immunoSEQ multiplex PCR; TCRdb lists only in-frame clones, some missing. This sample has 90,000 to 150,000 clones; 80% to 95% occur once, and the top ten carry roughly 4.5%. The input for sequencing was peripheral blood, taken on day 0 of AZD1222 vaccination. The receptors were sampled from an adult in good health.

This clone showed up just once. The genes are TRBV6-2 or TRBV6-3 and TRBJ1-1, with D unresolved. CDR3 length: 12 residues. V lost 7 bases, J lost 6 bases, and 12 bases lay in between. The germline gives CDR1 MNHEY, CDR2 SVGEGT. CDR3 loop: CASNPGFAEAFF. The CDR3 DNA is TGTGCCAGCAACCCCGGGTTCGCTGAAGCTTTCTTT.

This chain joins TRBV7-2 and TRBJ2-7, with 13 bases matching TRBD2. Trimming took 5 bases from V and 6 from J; bases not matched to a gene: 4. This CDR3 region has 14 residues. Germline values: CDR1 SGHTA, CDR2 FQGNSA. This CDR3 is CASSTSGGAAEQYF. CDR3 coding DNA: TGTGCCAGCAGCACTAGCGGGGGGGCAGCCGAGCAGTACTTC.

This clone occurred once. The V and J genes are TRBV6-5 and TRBJ1-2; a possible D gene is TRBD1 (5 bases). Trimming left V 7 bases short and J 0 bases short, with 12 bases between. The V gene's germline CDR1 is MNHEY and CDR2 SVGAGI. This CDR3 has 14 residues. CDR3 protein: CASKLGGSNYGYTF. CDR3 bases: TGTGCCAGCAAACTGGGGGGATCTAACTATGGCTACACCTTC.

The chain carries TRBV19 and TRBJ1-4; D ambiguous. The V gene lost 5 bases and the J gene lost 7 bases, with 17 bases spanning the gap. Looked up from germline, CDR1 is LNHDA and CDR2 is SQIVND (reference sequence). The CDR3 is 15 amino acids. The CDR3 is CASSVPWVLSEKLFF. CDR3 in DNA: TGTGCCAGTAGTGTCCCGTGGGTTTTAAGTGAAAAACTGTTTTTT.

The V gene is TRBV5-1, the J gene TRBJ2-2; perhaps TRBD2 as D (6 bases). This CDR3 contains 15 residues. The V end lost 4 bases, the J end lost 1 base, and 11 bases lay between the germline ends. The germline CDR1 and CDR2 sequences are SGHRS and YFSETQ. CDR3 sequence: CASSRGSLNTGELFF. The CDR3 DNA reads as TGCGCCAGCAGCCGGGGGTCCCTGAACACCGGGGAGCTGTTTTTT.

The V gene is TRBV10-3, the J gene TRBJ1-6; 8 bases match TRBD1. CDR1 is ENHRY, CDR2 SYGVKD, per germline. The CDR3 has 14 amino acids. Trimming at V came to 6 bases and at J to 7 bases, leaving 5 bases not matched to a gene. The CDR3 nucleotides are TGTGCCATCAGGGGACAGGTTGGAAATTCACCCCTCCACTTT. Translating it yields CAIRGQVGNSPLHF.

The J gene is TRBJ1-5, the V gene TRBV19; D is unresolved. Germline assignment: CDR1 LNHDA and CDR2 SQIVND (reference sequence). Trimming pared 3 bases from V and 0 bases from J, leaving 15 bases between. This CDR3 is built from 17 residues. The chain's CDR3 is CASSMQDRAVSNQPQHF. The CDR3 nucleotides read TGTGCCAGTAGTATGCAGGATCGGGCAGTTAGCAATCAGCCCCAGCATTTT.

V usage is TRBV7-8 and J usage is TRBJ1-2; no clear D. Germline values: CDR1 SGHVS, CDR2 FQNEAQ. V shed 3 bases and J shed 2 bases, with 10 bases lying between them. The CDR3 covers 14 residues. In nucleotides, the CDR3 is TGTGCCAGCAGCTTCGACCGTACCAACTATGGCTACACCTTC. As protein: CASSFDRTNYGYTF.

The V gene is TRBV30, the J gene TRBJ1-6, with D uncertain. Per germline, CDR1 GTSNPN and CDR2 SVGIG (reference sequence). V lost 4 bases and J 5 bases, leaving 9 bases between the germline ends. The CDR3 runs 13 residues. The CDR3 region is CAWKTDHNSPLHF. In nucleotides, the CDR3 is TGTGCCTGGAAAACGGACCATAATTCACCCCTCCACTTT.

V gene TRBV4-1 combines with J gene TRBJ1-5, with TRBD1 matching over 9 bases. This CDR3 region has 17 residues. J gave up 5 bases and V 0 bases, and 8 bases lay outside the gene matches. From germline, CDR1 is MGHRA and CDR2 YSYEKL. The CDR3 DNA reads as TGCGCCAGCAGCCAAGACGGAACAGGGGGCCTTGATCAGCCCCAGCATTTT. It specifies CASSQDGTGGLDQPQHF.

The rearrangement links TRBV12-3 or TRBV12-4 to TRBJ2-2; 8 bases are a match to TRBD1. The CDR3 spans 13 residues. J lost 4 bases, V lost 8 bases, and 3 bases had no gene match. The CDR3 sequence is CASDRGSTGELFF. The CDR3 coding sequence is TGTGCCAGCGACAGGGGATCCACCGGGGAGCTGTTTTTT.

This chain joins TRBV28 and TRBJ2-2; D is unclear. The CDR3 sequence is 14 residues long. Germline CDR1 and CDR2: MDHEN and SYDVKM. Trimming removed 6 bases at V and 3 bases at J, with 11 bases between. Here the CDR3 DNA reads TGTGCCAGCAGATCCAACAGTTACACCGGGGAGCTGTTTTTT. It translates to CASRSNSYTGELFF.

The chain uses TRBV6-5 and TRBJ2-1; tentative D call: TRBD1 (5 bases). Looked up from germline, CDR1 is MNHEY and CDR2 is SVGAGI. V was trimmed by 2 bases and J by 0 bases, leaving 11 bases between them. The CDR3 extends over 16 amino acids. CDR3 loop: CASSYGASNSYNEQFF. Here the CDR3 DNA reads TGTGCCAGCAGTTACGGGGCTTCTAACTCCTACAATGAGCAGTTCTTC.

The chain employs TRBV7-3 and TRBJ2-7; D not resolved. The CDR3 runs 13 residues. Deletions cut 5 bases from V and 6 bases from J, with 14 bases between. CDR1 and CDR2 (germline): SGHTA, FQGTGA. Here the CDR3 reads CASSVSQVGEQYF. In nucleotides, the CDR3 is TGTGCCAGCAGCGTCAGCCAGGTTGGCGAGCAGTACTTC.

The chain recombines TRBV5-4 with TRBJ2-7, with D perhaps given as TRBD1 or TRBD2 (5 bases each). Trimming took 0 bases from V and 6 from J, leaving 13 bases between them. This CDR3 has 14 residues. Germline V lookup: CDR1 SGHNT, CDR2 YYREEE (reference sequence). The CDR3 here is CASSLAGRTAEQYF. The CDR3 DNA follows: TGTGCCAGCAGCTTGGCGGGACGGACGGCCGAGCAGTACTTC.

The chain links TRBV12-2 to TRBJ1-5. TRBV12-2 is a recognized pseudogene. This CDR3 is built from 15 residues. For the CDR3, the DNA is TGTGCAAGTCGCTTCAAGACTCAGAGCAATCAGCCCCAGCATTTT. Its protein is CASRFKTQSNQPQHF.

The rearrangement joins TRBV5-6 to TRBJ2-7, with D unresolved. The CDR3 consists of 13 residues. With 2 bases removed from V and 3 bases from J, the gap between germline ends came to 9 bases. Germline CDR1 reads SGHDT; CDR2 reads YYEEEE. DNA for the CDR3: TGTGCCAGCAGCTTTGGACGGAGCTACGAGCAGTACTTC. This codes for CASSFGRSYEQYF.

This chain links TRBV7-9 with TRBJ2-1; 10 bases are shared with TRBD2. The CDR3 sequence is 14 residues long. With V trimmed by 6 bases and J by 10 bases, 9 bases remained unmatched. Per the germline V gene, CDR1 is SEHNR and CDR2 is FQNEAQ (reference sequence). In nucleotides, the CDR3 is TGTGCCAGCAGTGGGCTAGCGGGGGCCCCGGAGCAGTTCTTC. Residues: CASSGLAGAPEQFF.

The chain joins TRBV7-2 to TRBJ1-2; 7 bases are a match to TRBD1. Per germline, CDR1 SGHTA and CDR2 FQGNSA. Trimming at V came to 3 bases and at J to 6 bases, leaving 7 bases not matched to a gene. The CDR3 contains 14 residues. The CDR3 reads CASSLDRRKDGYTF. In DNA form, the CDR3 reads TGTGCCAGCAGCTTGGACAGGCGAAAGGATGGCTACACCTTC.

The V and J genes are TRBV7-3 and TRBJ2-1; 7 bases align to TRBD2. Germline V lookup: CDR1 SGHTA, CDR2 FQGTGA. This CDR3 is 15 amino acids long. After removal of 2 bases from V and 3 bases from J, the junction contained 4 bases not matched to a gene. The CDR3 loop is CASSLLRGDYNEQFF. CDR3 coding DNA: TGTGCCAGCAGCTTATTACGGGGGGACTACAATGAGCAGTTCTTC.

This clone was seen just once. The chain couples TRBV7-3 to TRBJ2-3; weak D call: TRBD1 (6 bases). This CDR3 region has 13 residues. V was cut by 8 bases and J by 2 bases, with 11 bases left in between. The germline V gene has CDR1 SGHTA and CDR2 FQGTGA. This chain's CDR3 is CASVGANTDTQYF. The CDR3 nucleotides read TGTGCCAGCGTGGGGGCCAACACAGATACGCAGTATTTT.

The chain links TRBV28 to TRBJ1-6; D is undetermined. This CDR3 spans 14 amino acids. V was trimmed by 5 bases and J by 0 bases, leaving 5 bases between them. The V gene's germline CDR1 is MDHEN and CDR2 SYDVKM. The CDR3 region is CASSQNSYNSPLHF. In DNA, the CDR3 is TGTGCCAGCAGTCAAAACTCCTATAATTCACCCCTCCACTTT.

The chain uses TRBV9 and TRBJ1-2; D remains ambiguous. The CDR3 extends over 12 amino acids. Germline-derived CDR1 and CDR2 are SGDLS and YYNGEE. V was pared by 2 bases and J by 7 bases, with 9 bases between. In nucleotides, the CDR3 is TGTGCCAGCAGCGTCAGCGCATCTGGCTACACCTTC. This sequence encodes CASSVSASGYTF.

CDR3 amino acids: CASSLQSTEAFF. The CDR3 coding sequence is TGTGCCAGCTCACTCCAGAGTACTGAAGCTTTCTTT. The chain is built from TRBV18 and TRBJ1-1, with D unresolved. In germline, CDR1 is KGHSH, CDR2 LQKENI. The CDR3 runs to 12 residues. The germline V and J ends were trimmed by 4 bases and 5 bases, with 8 bases remaining between them.

The sample holds a few counts of this clone. This CDR3 reads CAWSVIGGNTEAFF. The CDR3 DNA reads as TGTGCCTGGAGTGTAATAGGGGGGAACACTGAAGCTTTCTTT. This rearrangement joins TRBV30 to TRBJ1-1; D may be TRBD1 (6 bases). Germline V gene data show CDR1 as GTSNPN and CDR2 as SVGIG (reference sequence). The ends were cut back, 0 bases at V and 1 base at J, with 9 bases in the middle. This CDR3 is built from 14 residues.

The rearrangement links TRBV28 to TRBJ1-3, with TRBD1 as a possible D gene (5 bases). Per the germline V gene, CDR1 is MDHEN and CDR2 is SYDVKM. The CDR3 runs 14 residues. V lost 5 bases to trimming and J lost 1 base, with 9 bases between them. CDR3 sequence: CASSHWTSGNTIYF. CDR3 nucleotide sequence: TGTGCCAGCAGTCACTGGACATCTGGAAACACCATATATTTT.

The rearrangement joins TRBV19 to TRBJ1-2, with a weak D call TRBD1 (6 bases). This CDR3 spans 15 amino acids. CDR1 and CDR2 from the germline V gene are LNHDA and SQIVND (reference sequence). The germline V and J ends were trimmed by 5 bases and 0 bases, with 13 bases remaining between them. The CDR3 sequence is CASSARGSPNYGYTF. The CDR3 DNA reads TGTGCCAGTAGTGCGAGGGGGTCTCCTAACTATGGCTACACCTTC.

This clone came up a few times. This CDR3 reads CASSFGRGYEQYF. In DNA form, the CDR3 reads TGTGCCAGCAGCTTTGGCAGGGGGTACGAGCAGTACTTC. The chain employs TRBV11-1 and TRBJ2-7; the match to TRBD1 covers 7 bases. This CDR3 region has 13 residues. After removal of 3 bases from V and 4 bases from J, the junction contained 3 bases not matched to a gene. Per germline, CDR1 SGHAT and CDR2 FQDESV (reference sequence).

The gene calls are TRBV28 and TRBJ2-2, with a weak D call TRBD1 (6 bases). Between the trimmed V and J ends, which lost 7 bases and 2 bases, there was a span of 26 bases. The CDR3 covers 19 residues. Germline V gene data show CDR1 as MDHEN and CDR2 as SYDVKM. The CDR3 DNA reads TGTGCCAGCACCTTTAATCCCAAACGGCAGGGGCGAAACACCGGGGAGCTGTTTTTT. Its translation: CASTFNPKRQGRNTGELFF.

The chain employs TRBV2 and TRBJ1-5; 8 positions match TRBD1. This CDR3 has 16 amino acids. In germline, CDR1 is SNHLY, CDR2 FYNNEI. Germline trimming cut 6 bases from V and 0 bases from J; bases unmatched to any gene: 7. CDR3 region: CASSRGRLNSNQPQHF. The DNA for the CDR3 is TGTGCCAGCAGCAGGGGGCGGCTAAATAGCAATCAGCCCCAGCATTTT.

This chain connects TRBV7-3 to TRBJ2-2, with 8 bases that match TRBD2. The J segment lost 5 bases and the V segment lost 3 bases, leaving 2 bases of the junction unmatched. CDR1 is SGHTA, CDR2 FQGTGA, per germline. The CDR3 consists of 14 residues. For the CDR3, the DNA is TGTGCCAGCAGCTTCAAGCGGGGGACCGGGGAGCTGTTTTTT. Protein: CASSFKRGTGELFF.

This clone was counted at least ten times. The chain recombines TRBV5-1 with TRBJ2-5, with TRBD2 matching over 11 bases. Germline-derived CDR1 and CDR2 are SGHRS and YFSETQ. Trimming removed 0 bases from V and 3 bases from J; junction bases left unmatched: 4. This CDR3 spans 16 amino acids. The DNA for the CDR3 is TGCGCCAGCAGCTTGGGTCTAGCGGGGGGCGAAGAGACCCAGTACTTC. Protein product: CASSLGLAGGEETQYF. Full variable domain (outside the CDR3, taken from reference TRBV5-1 and TRBJ2-5): KAGVTQTPRYLIKTRGQQVTLSCSPISGHRSVSWYQQTPGQGLQFLFEYFSETQRNKGNFPGRFSGRQFSNSRSEMNVSTLELGDSALYLCASSLGLAGGEETQYFGPGTRLLVL.